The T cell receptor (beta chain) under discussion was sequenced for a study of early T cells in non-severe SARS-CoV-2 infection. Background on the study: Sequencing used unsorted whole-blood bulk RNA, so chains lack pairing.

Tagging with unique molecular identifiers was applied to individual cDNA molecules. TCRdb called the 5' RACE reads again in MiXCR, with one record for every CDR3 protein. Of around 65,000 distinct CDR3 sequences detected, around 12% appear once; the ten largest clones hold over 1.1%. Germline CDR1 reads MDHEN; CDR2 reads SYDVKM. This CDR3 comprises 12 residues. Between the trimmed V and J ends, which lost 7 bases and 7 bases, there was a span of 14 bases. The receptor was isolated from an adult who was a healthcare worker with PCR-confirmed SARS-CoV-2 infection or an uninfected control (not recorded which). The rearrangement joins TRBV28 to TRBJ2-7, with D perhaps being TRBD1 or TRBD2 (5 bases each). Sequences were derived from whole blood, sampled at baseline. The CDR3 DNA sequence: TGTGCCAGCACCCTGGGGGACGGGGAGCAGTACTTC. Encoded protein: CASTLGDGEQYF.